This T cell receptor beta chain was found in a study of tumor and adjacent non-tumor tissue in lung cancer. Study-level background: There were 11 to 12 adenocarcinoma, a couple of squamous cell carcinoma and 1 small cell lung cancer cases. Patients were aged roughly 30 to 76, 9 to 10 men and a handful of women, stage I to III. Each sample yielded roughly 4 million productive TCRbeta reads on average.

RNA was extracted from bulk tissue without any cell sorting. A modified ARM-PCR protocol with three rounds of nested PCR amplified TCRbeta. TCRdb reanalysed the multiplex PCR reads using MiXCR and keeps one entry per CDR3 protein. Of some 84,000 distinct CDR3 sequences detected, 61% appear once; the ten largest clones hold roughly 15%. Comment on this clonotype: The germline gene is not matched at one end of the junction; a read error may be the cause.

The germline CDR1 and CDR2 sequences are SGHAT and FQNNGV. This CDR3 has 13 amino acids. The sample consisted of lung tumor tissue. The clonotype was recovered from a man between 65 and 85 years old with non-small cell lung cancer. The V call is TRBV11-2, the J call TRBJ2-5; TRBD1 might be the D (6 bases). The CDR3 sequence is CTSNVQGEETQYF. The CDR3, as DNA: TGTACCAGCAATGTACAGGGTGAGGAGACCCAGTACTTC. Full variable domain (missing parts from reference TRBV11-2 and TRBJ2-5): EAGVAQSPRYKIIEKRQSVAFWCNPISGHATLYWYQQILGQGPKLLIQFQNNGVVDDSQLPKDRFSAERLKGVDSTLKIQPAKLEDSAVYLCTSNVQGEETQYFGPGTRLLVL.